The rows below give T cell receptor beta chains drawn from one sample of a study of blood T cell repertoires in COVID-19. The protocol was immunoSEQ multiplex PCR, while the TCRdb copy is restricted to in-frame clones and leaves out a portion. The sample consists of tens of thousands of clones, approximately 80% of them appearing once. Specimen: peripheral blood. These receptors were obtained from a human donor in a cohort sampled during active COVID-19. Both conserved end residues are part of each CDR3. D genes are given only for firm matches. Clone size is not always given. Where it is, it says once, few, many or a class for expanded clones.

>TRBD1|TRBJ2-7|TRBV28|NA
TGTGCCAGCACCCCGGACAGGGGTTCCTACGAGCAGTACTTC
CASTPDRGSYEQYF
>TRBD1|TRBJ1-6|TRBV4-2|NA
TGTGCCAGCAGCCAAACGACAGGGACCAATTCACCCCTCCACTTT
CASSQTTGTNSPLHF
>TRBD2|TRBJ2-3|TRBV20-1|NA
TGCAGTGCTAGTTCCGGGACTAGCAGATCCACAGATACGCAGTATTTT
CSASSGTSRSTDTQYF
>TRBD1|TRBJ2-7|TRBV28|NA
TGTGCCAGCAGTCCTCCCGGACAGGGGATCTACGAGCAGTACTTC
CASSPPGQGIYEQYF
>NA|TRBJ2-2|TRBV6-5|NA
TGTGCCATCCGACTAGACCCGTTGACCGGGGAGCTGTTTTTT
CAIRLDPLTGELFF
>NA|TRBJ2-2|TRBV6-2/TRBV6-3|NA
TGTGCCAGCAGTCCCGCGAGGGCATGGGAGCTGTTTTTT
CASSPARAWELFF
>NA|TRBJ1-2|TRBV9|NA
TGTGCCAGCAGCGCCAGAATAGACTCGGGGGGCGGTGGCTATGGCTACACCTTC
CASSARIDSGGGGYGYTF
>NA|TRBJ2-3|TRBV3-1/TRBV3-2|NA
TGTGCCAGCAGCCAAGCGGCGGGTACGCAGTATTTT
CASSQAAGTQYF
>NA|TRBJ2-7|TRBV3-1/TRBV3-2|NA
TGTGCCAGCAGCCAGGCCAGGGGCCTTAGCTCCTACGAGCAGTACTTC
CASSQARGLSSYEQYF
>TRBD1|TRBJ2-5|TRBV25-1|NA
TGTGCCAGCAGTGAGCGACAGGGCGGCCAAGAGACCCAGTACTTC
CASSERQGGQETQYF
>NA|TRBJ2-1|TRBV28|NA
TGTGCCAGCAGTTTTACAGCACCCAACTCCTACAATGAGCAGTTCTTC
CASSFTAPNSYNEQFF
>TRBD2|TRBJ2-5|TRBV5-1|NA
TGCGCCAGTGTTAGCGGGAGGGAACGGCCTGAAGAGACCCAGTACTTC
CASVSGRERPEETQYF
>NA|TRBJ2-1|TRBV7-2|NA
TGTGCCAGCAGTTCCCGGAGCTCCTACAATGAGCAGTTCTTC
CASSSRSSYNEQFF
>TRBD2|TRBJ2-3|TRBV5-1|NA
TGCGCCAGCAGCTCTCTGACTAGCGGGAGGTCTGTCACAGATACGCAGTATTTT
CASSSLTSGRSVTDTQYF
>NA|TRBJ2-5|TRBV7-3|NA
TGTGCCAGCAGCACCTCAGGGGGGACAGAGACCCAGTACTTC
CASSTSGGTETQYF
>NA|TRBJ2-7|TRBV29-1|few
TGCAGCGTTGTGGTCAACGGGATCTCCTACGAGCAGTACTTC
CSVVVNGISYEQYF
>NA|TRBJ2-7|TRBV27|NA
TGTGCCAGCAGTGTTCGCAAAGTCGGGGGAAAGCAGTACTTC
CASSVRKVGGKQYF
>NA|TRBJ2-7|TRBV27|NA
TGTGCCAGCAGTTTTGGGGCAGGGAGGAACGAGCAGTACTTC
CASSFGAGRNEQYF
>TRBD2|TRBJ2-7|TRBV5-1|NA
TGCGCCAGCAGCTTGGCCAGTAAAGTGAAGGGTCTAGCGGAGACCTACGAGCAGTACTTC
CASSLASKVKGLAETYEQYF
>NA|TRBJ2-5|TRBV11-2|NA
TGTGCCAGCAGCCCCGGGAGTGTTCAAGAGACCCAGTACTTC
CASSPGSVQETQYF
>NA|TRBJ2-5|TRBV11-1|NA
TGTGCCAGCAGCTTAGCCACTACCGCGTACCAAGAGACCCAGTACTTC
CASSLATTAYQETQYF
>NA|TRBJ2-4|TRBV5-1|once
TGCGCCAGCAGCTTGGAGGCAGGGGCGTCCAAAAACATTCAGTACTTC
CASSLEAGASKNIQYF
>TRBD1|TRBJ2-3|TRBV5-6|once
TGTGCCAGCAGCTTACGGGACAGCCCCAGCGGTAGCACAGATACGCAGTATTTT
CASSLRDSPSGSTDTQYF
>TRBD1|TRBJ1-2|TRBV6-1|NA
TGTGCCAGCAGTCCGAGGACAGGGAACTATGGCTACACCTTC
CASSPRTGNYGYTF
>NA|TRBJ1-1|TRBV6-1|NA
TGTGCCAGCAGTGAAAATCGAAGGGGTAAGGCTTTCTTT
CASSENRRGKAFF
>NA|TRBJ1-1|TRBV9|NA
TGTGCCAGCAGCGTAACAGGGAGTCGCACTGAAGCTTTCTTT
CASSVTGSRTEAFF
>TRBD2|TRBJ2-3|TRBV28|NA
TGTGCCAGCAGTTTATGGAAGACTAGCGGGAGGGTCCGGGATACGCAGTATTTT
CASSLWKTSGRVRDTQYF
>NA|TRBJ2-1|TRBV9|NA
TGTGCCCGCAGCGTAGCACTAGGGGGGGGTGAGCAGTTCTTC
CARSVALGGGEQFF
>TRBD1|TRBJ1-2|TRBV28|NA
TGTGCCAGCACGGGACAGGGGTTGCGAGGCTACACCTTC
CASTGQGLRGYTF
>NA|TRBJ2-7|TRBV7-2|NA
TGTGCCAGCAGCTTAGGGCGGGGCACCTACGAGCAGTACTTC
CASSLGRGTYEQYF
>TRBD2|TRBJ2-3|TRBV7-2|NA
TGTGCCAGCAGCTTGTCCCTAGCGGGAGGCACAGATACGCAGTATTTT
CASSLSLAGGTDTQYF
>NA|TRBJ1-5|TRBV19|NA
TGTGCCAGCACTCGAGGGGGTTCGGCTGATCAGCCCCAGCATTTT
CASTRGGSADQPQHF
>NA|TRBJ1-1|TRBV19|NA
TGTGCCAGTAGTATAGATGGGTCGACAAGGCCCATGAACACTGAAGCTTTCTTT
CASSIDGSTRPMNTEAFF